These 9 T cell receptor beta chains came from one sample sequenced in a study of T cells after yellow fever vaccination. In TCRdb, the 5' RACE reads were re-called with MiXCR into one record per CDR3 protein. The repertoire holds about 160,000 distinct CDR3 sequences, around 7% seen once, with approximately 2.5% in the top ten. The starting material was CD4+ T cells sorted from PBMCs, obtained more than 4 days after the first yellow fever vaccination. The receptor source for this set is a man younger than 35 who received the YFV17D yellow fever vaccine.

The J gene is TRBJ1-3, the V gene TRBV6-5; D unresolved. With 7 bases removed from V and 4 bases from J, the gap between germline ends came to 17 bases. CDR1 and CDR2 from the germline V gene are MNHEY and SVGAGI. This CDR3 has 15 residues. The CDR3: CASIKPGTKGNTIYF. CDR3 DNA: TGTGCCAGCATCAAACCTGGAACAAAAGGAAACACCATATATTTT.

This clonotype has a handful of counts. The chain joins TRBV5-1 to TRBJ2-5, with no clear D. The CDR3 has 13 residues. V shed 7 bases and J shed 0 bases, with 10 bases lying between them. Germline assignment: CDR1 SGHRS and CDR2 YFSETQ. The CDR3 region has the DNA TGCGCCAGCCACGATACGTACCAAGAGACCCAGTACTTC. Its protein product is CASHDTYQETQYF. Variable domain in full (rest from reference TRBV5-1 and TRBJ2-5): KAGVTQTPRYLIKTRGQQVTLSCSPISGHRSVSWYQQTPGQGLQFLFEYFSETQRNKGNFPGRFSGRQFSNSRSEMNVSTLELGDSALYLCASHDTYQETQYFGPGTRLLVL.

In this sample, this clonotype turned up once. This chain connects TRBV20-1 to TRBJ1-6; 9 nucleotides line up with TRBD1. The CDR3 sequence is 13 residues long. Germline CDR1 reads DFQATT; CDR2 reads SNEGSKA (reference sequence). V gave up 7 bases and J gave up 10 bases; unmatched junction bases: 8. The CDR3 DNA is TGCAGTGGGGGGACAGGGTCTGACTCACCCCTCCACTTT. This gives the protein CSGGTGSDSPLHF.

Details on this clonotype: A much larger clone sits a single nucleotide away, making a read error possible. The rearrangement links TRBV6-5 to TRBJ2-2; D gene ambiguous. Germline values: CDR1 MNHEY, CDR2 SVGAGI. V was shortened by 0 bases and J by 7 bases, with 9 bases between the two germline ends. The CDR3 has 14 residues. This CDR3 is CASSYSKYSGELFF. The DNA of the CDR3 is TGTGCCAGCAGTTACTCGAAATACAGCGGGGAGCTGTTTTTT.

The chain is built from TRBV19 and TRBJ2-3; D call uncertain. CDR3 length equals 14 residues. Between the trimmed V and J ends, which lost 7 bases and 2 bases, there was a span of 13 bases. Looked up from germline, CDR1 is LNHDA and CDR2 is SQIVND (reference sequence). The DNA for the CDR3 is TGTGCCAGTACCATGACCCTTTCCACAGATACGCAGTATTTT. It specifies CASTMTLSTDTQYF. Drawing the rest from reference TRBV19 and TRBJ2-3, the complete variable domain is DGGITQSPKYLFRKEGQNVTLSCEQNLNHDAMYWYRQDPGQGLRLIYYSQIVNDFQKGDIAEGYSVSREKKESFPLTVTSAQKNPTAFYLCASTMTLSTDTQYFGPGTRLTVL.

About this clonotype itself: This could be a read error, since a much larger clone is one nucleotide away. The chain employs TRBV11-2 and TRBJ2-5; D is unresolved. V dropped 7 bases and J dropped 8 bases, with 17 bases sitting between them. The length of the CDR3 is 13 residues. Germline CDR1 reads SGHAT; CDR2 reads FQNNGV. The chain's CDR3 is CASTQDPLRTQYF. CDR3 coding DNA: TGTGCCAGCACTCAAGACCCTCTACGTACCCAGTACTTC. The full variable domain, with the rest looked up from reference TRBV11-2 and TRBJ2-5, is EAGVAQSPRYKIIEKRQSVAFWCNPISGHATLYWYQQILGQGPKLLIQFQNNGVVDDSQLPKDRFSAERLKGVDSTLKIQPAKLEDSAVYLCASTQDPLRTQYFGPGTRLLVL.

There are many counts of this clonotype. J is TRBJ2-7 and V is TRBV6-1; D is uncertain. Germline loops: CDR1 MNHNS, CDR2 SASEGT. The CDR3 runs 15 residues. The V end lost 2 bases, the J end lost 0 bases, and 11 bases lay between the germline ends. CDR3 residues: CASSELGESSYEQYF. The DNA for the CDR3 is TGTGCCAGCAGTGAACTAGGCGAGAGCTCCTACGAGCAGTACTTC.

This clonotype was seen a handful of times. The rearrangement links TRBV30 to TRBJ1-6, with 7 bases fitting TRBD1. Germline trimming cut 4 bases from V and 3 bases from J; bases unmatched to any gene: 6. From germline, CDR1 is GTSNPN and CDR2 SVGIG (reference sequence). The CDR3 runs to 15 residues. Written as DNA, the CDR3 is TGTGCCTGGACCCGGACAGGCTTCTATAATTCACCCCTCCACTTT. Its translation: CAWTRTGFYNSPLHF.

There are a few counts of this clonotype. V usage is TRBV24-1 and J usage is TRBJ2-1, with 7 nucleotides matching TRBD2. This CDR3 is 16 amino acids long. From germline, CDR1 is KGHDR and CDR2 SFDVKD. Unmatched junction bases numbered 11, after V lost 5 bases and J lost 5 bases. The CDR3 loop is CATSANGLVNHNEQFF. The CDR3 region has the DNA TGTGCCACCAGTGCAAACGGACTAGTCAACCACAATGAGCAGTTCTTC.